Included here is one T cell receptor beta chain sequence, with context. The sample comes from a study of identical twins. TCRdb recomputed calls from the 5' RACE reads with MiXCR, one row per CDR3 protein. This sample yields about 520,000 distinct CDR3 sequences, of which 20% to 25% are seen a single time; 0.91% belongs to the top ten. J lost 2 bases, V lost 3 bases, and 4 bases had no gene match. The germline V gene has CDR1 DFQATT and CDR2 SNEGSKA (reference sequence). The CDR3 loop spans 13 amino acids. These records were also assigned to another study, of T cells expressing NK-cell markers.

Source material: CD4+ T cells sorted from blood. The V call is TRBV20-1, the J call TRBJ2-7; 7 nucleotides line up with TRBD2. This clonotype was sampled from a young woman in good health. The CDR3 protein is CSASGRLTYEQYF. In DNA form, the CDR3 reads TGCAGTGCTAGCGGGAGGCTGACCTACGAGCAGTACTTC.